This T cell receptor beta chain was found in a study of CD8+ T cells in alopecia areata. Following extraction, RNA underwent reverse transcription to cDNA, which served as the sequencing template. Clones were read by immunoSEQ multiplex PCR, and TCRdb kept only the in-frame ones, dropping some. The sample carries some 120,000 clones, roughly 50% recorded once. Trimming took 5 bases from V and 0 from J, leaving 11 bases between them. The CDR3 is 15 amino acids. Germline lookup yields CDR1 SEHNR and CDR2 FQNEAQ (reference sequence). The clonotype originates from a human donor with alopecia areata. Material: NKG2D-low CD8+ T cells sorted from blood. This rearrangement joins TRBV7-9 to TRBJ2-1, with a possible D match to TRBD2 (6 bases). The CDR3 DNA follows: TGTGCCAGCAGCGCTAGCGCCGGCTCCTACAATGAGCAGTTCTTC. Protein product: CASSASAGSYNEQFF. Full variable domain (remainder filled in from reference TRBV7-9 and TRBJ2-1): DTGVSQNPRHKITKRGQNVTFRCDPISEHNRLYWYRQTLGQGPEFLTYFQNEAQLEKSRLLSDRFSAERPKGSFSTLEIQRTEQGDSAMYLCASSASAGSYNEQFFGPGTRLTVL.